This T cell receptor (beta chain) was recorded in a study of blood T cell repertoires in COVID-19. Sequencing was performed with immunoSEQ multiplex PCR; in TCRdb, only in-frame clones are kept and a portion is missing. This sample yields 150,000 to 200,000 clones, of which more than 85% are seen a single time; about 2% belongs to the top ten. CDR1 is SNHLY, CDR2 FYNNEI, per germline. The CDR3 runs to 12 residues. V lost 6 bases, J lost 4 bases, and 7 bases lay in between. Sequenced sample: peripheral blood. This clonotype was obtained from a woman aged 55-70 years with COVID-19, enrolled during active disease. The rearrangement joins TRBV2 to TRBJ2-1; TRBD1 might be the D (5 bases). The CDR3: CASSQGYNEQFF. In DNA form, the CDR3 reads TGTGCCAGCAGCCAGGGATACAATGAGCAGTTCTTC.